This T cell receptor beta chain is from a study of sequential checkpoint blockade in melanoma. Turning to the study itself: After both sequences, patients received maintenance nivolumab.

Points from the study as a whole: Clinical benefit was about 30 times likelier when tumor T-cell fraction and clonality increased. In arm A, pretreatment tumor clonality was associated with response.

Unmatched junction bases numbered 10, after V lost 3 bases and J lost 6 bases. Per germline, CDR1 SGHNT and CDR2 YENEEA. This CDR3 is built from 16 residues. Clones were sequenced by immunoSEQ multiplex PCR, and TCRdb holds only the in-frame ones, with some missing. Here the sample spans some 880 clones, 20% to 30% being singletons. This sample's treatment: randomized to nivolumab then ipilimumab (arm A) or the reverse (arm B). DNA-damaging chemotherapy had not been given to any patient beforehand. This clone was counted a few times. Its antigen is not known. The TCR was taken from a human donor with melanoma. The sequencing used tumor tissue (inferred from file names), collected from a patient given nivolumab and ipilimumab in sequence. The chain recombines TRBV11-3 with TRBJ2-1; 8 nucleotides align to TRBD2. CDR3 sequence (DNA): TGTGCCAGCAGCTTGGTAGTCCTAGCGGGCCCCAATGAGCAGTTCTTC. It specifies CASSLVVLAGPNEQFF. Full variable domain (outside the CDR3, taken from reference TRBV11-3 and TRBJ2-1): EAGVVQSPRYKIIEKKQPVAFWCNPISGHNTLYWYLQNLGQGPELLIRYENEEAVDDSQLPKDRFSAERLKGVDSTLKIQPAELGDSAVYLCASSLVVLAGPNEQFFGPGTRLTVL.